Listed here is a single T cell receptor (beta chain). Its antigen remains unknown. The data derive from a study of cytomegalovirus exposure and HLA in healthy donors. Study-wide points: Compared with the approximately 680-donor mean, an Asian-associated ancestry cluster reportedly had fewer N-insertions, according to a later analysis. Most of the TCR beta V segments (in an earlier analysis) were productive either about 87% or about 30% of the time.

Amplification used 60 Vbeta primers and 13 Jbeta primers. Only in-frame clones appear in the TCRdb table, and some are missing; sequencing was by immunoSEQ multiplex PCR. The table lists some 160,000 clones, 75% to 90% of them singletons. The CDR3 covers 18 residues. Germline CDR1 KGHSH, CDR2 LQKENI. Trimming removed 3 bases from V and 1 base from J; junction bases left unmatched: 10. Material: PBMCs. The V gene is TRBV18, the J gene TRBJ2-2; 8 nucleotides line up with TRBD2. This sequence originates from a woman under 30 in good health and CMV-seronegative. The CDR3 coding sequence is TGTGCCAGCTCACCCGCGGTCGGGGGGGGCCAGAACACCGGGGAGCTGTTTTTT. This codes for CASSPAVGGGQNTGELFF.